The text below deals with one TCR beta chain. Its matching antigen is unknown. The sample belongs to a study of shared clonotypes between healthy human individuals. About the research overall: The donor group consisted of two women and a few men, aged 18 to 49. Study-wide results and limits: Clonotypes which were not shared had lower generation probabilities than clonotypes that all four donors shared.

Cells designated naive CD8 were CD45RO-negative and were positively selected for CCR7, with terminally differentiated effector memory CD45RA+ cells excluded. Sequencing used immunoSEQ multiplex PCR; TCRdb keeps in-frame clones, though not all of them. The sample comprises approximately 650,000 clones, less than 97% of which are singletons, and around 0.11% rests with the top ten. The CDR3 runs 11 residues. V was cut by 9 bases and J by 1 base, with 6 bases left in between. Germline CDR1 reads SEHNR; CDR2 reads FQNEAQ (reference sequence). Sequencing was carried out using naive CD8+ T cells sorted from blood. The clonotype comes from a woman aged 25 to 39 in good health. The V call is TRBV7-9, the J call TRBJ1-1; tentatively, D is TRBD1 (5 bases). The CDR3 DNA reads TGTGCCAGTACAGGGAACACTGAAGCTTTCTTT. Its protein is CASTGNTEAFF.